Given below is one T cell receptor (beta chain) in context. Antigen: not known. The data stem from a study of T cells after yellow fever vaccination. Study-level results: One caveat is that FACS-sorted repertoires could contain abundant clonotypes contaminating from the bulk population. Clones from primary vaccination mostly reappeared after the booster (around 96% CD4, approximately 91% CD8).

The CDR3 runs 15 residues. The ends lost 1 base at V and 2 bases at J; junction bases unmatched: 4. Germline-derived CDR1 and CDR2 are DFQATT and SNEGSKA (reference sequence). 5'RACE template switching generated TCR cDNA, adding a universal primer site and UMIs. TCRdb reprocessed the 5' RACE reads via MiXCR and lists one record per CDR3 protein. The sample yields just under 600,000 distinct CDR3 sequences, 13% seen once. Specimen: PBMCs, collected on the day of the yellow fever booster vaccination. This chain uses TRBV20-1 with TRBJ2-3; 9 bases map to TRBD2. This TCR was sampled from a man aged 25 to 40 who received the YFV17D yellow fever vaccine. The CDR3 nucleotides read TGCAGTGCTAGAGGGGCTAGCGGGAACACAGATACGCAGTATTTT. This codes for CSARGASGNTDTQYF.